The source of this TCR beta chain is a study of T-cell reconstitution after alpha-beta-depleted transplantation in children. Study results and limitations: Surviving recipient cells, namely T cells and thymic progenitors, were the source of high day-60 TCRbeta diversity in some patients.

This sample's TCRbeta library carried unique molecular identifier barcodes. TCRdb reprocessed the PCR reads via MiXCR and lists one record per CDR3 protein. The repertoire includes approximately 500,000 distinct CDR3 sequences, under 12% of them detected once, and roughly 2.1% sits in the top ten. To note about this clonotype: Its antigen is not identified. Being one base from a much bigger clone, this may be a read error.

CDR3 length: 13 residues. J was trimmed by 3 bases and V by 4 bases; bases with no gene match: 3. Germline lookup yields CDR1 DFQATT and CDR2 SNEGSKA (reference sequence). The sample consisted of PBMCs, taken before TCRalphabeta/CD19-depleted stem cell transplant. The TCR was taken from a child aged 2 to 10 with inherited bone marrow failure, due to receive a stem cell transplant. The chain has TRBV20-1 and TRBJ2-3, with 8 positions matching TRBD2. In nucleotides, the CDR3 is TGCAGTGCTATTAGCGGGACTACAGATACGCAGTATTTT. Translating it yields CSAISGTTDTQYF.